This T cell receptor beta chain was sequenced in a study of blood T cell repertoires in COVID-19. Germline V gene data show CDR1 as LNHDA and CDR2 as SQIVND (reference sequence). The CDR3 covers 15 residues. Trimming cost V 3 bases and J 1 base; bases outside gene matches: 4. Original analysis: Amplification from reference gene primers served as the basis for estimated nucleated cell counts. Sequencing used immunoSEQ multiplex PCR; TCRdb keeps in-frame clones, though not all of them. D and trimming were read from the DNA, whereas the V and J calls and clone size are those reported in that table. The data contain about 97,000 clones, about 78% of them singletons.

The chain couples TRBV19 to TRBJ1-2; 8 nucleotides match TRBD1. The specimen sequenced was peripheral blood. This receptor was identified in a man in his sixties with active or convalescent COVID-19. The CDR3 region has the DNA TGTGCCAGTAGTATCACAGGGGGTCATAACTATGGCTACACCTTC. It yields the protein CASSITGGHNYGYTF.